What follows are 12 T cell receptor beta chains derived from one specimen sequenced in a study of cytomegalovirus exposure and HLA in healthy donors. PCR employed 60 Vbeta and 13 Jbeta primers. Assay used: immunoSEQ multiplex PCR; TCRdb lists only in-frame clones, some missing. The data hold approximately 110,000 clones, with about two thirds observed a single time. Material: PBMCs. These receptors were collected from a man in his fifties or sixties in good health and CMV-seropositive.

The chain recombines TRBV4-1 with TRBJ1-5; D is uncertain. The CDR3 has 15 amino acids. V lost 1 base to trimming and J lost 1 base, with 8 bases between them. The V gene's germline CDR1 is MGHRA and CDR2 YSYEKL. In DNA form, the CDR3 reads TGCGCCAGCAGCCAAGGTCACGGGAGCAATCAGCCCCAGCATTTT. Amino acid sequence: CASSQGHGSNQPQHF.

The rearrangement joins TRBV5-1 to TRBJ2-2; 8 bases line up with TRBD1. V shed 3 bases, J shed 2 bases, and the junction held 9 bases outside the gene matches. The V gene's germline CDR1 is SGHRS and CDR2 YFSETQ. This CDR3 has 17 residues. The CDR3 bases are TGCGCCAGCAGCTCAAATCCGGGACAGGCTAACACCGGGGAGCTGTTTTTT. It codes for CASSSNPGQANTGELFF.

The chain has TRBV5-1 and TRBJ2-5; 7 bases match TRBD1. The J call may be wrong; the DNA end is better matched by TRBJ2-7. Looked up from germline, CDR1 is SGHRS and CDR2 is YFSETQ. This CDR3 is 14 amino acids long. The CDR3 nucleotides read TGCGCCAGCAAATATTCACAGGGGACCTACGAGCAGTACTTC. Amino acids: CASKYSQGTYEQYF.

The chain uses TRBV10-3 and TRBJ1-4; 7 nucleotides align to TRBD1. Germline CDR1 is ENHRY and CDR2 is SYGVKD. The CDR3 is made up of 17 amino acids. The trim removed 5 bases at V and 6 bases at J, leaving 15 bases unmatched. For the CDR3, the DNA is TGTGCCATCAGTCCGGTAGAGAAAGGGACAGCACATGAAAAACTGTTTTTT. Protein product: CAISPVEKGTAHEKLFF.

The chain links TRBV2 to TRBJ1-5; 9 nucleotides match TRBD1. Germline loops: CDR1 SNHLY, CDR2 FYNNEI. This CDR3 has 15 amino acids. Trimming at V came to 6 bases and at J to 1 base, leaving 4 bases not matched to a gene. CDR3 amino acids: CASSRDRVSNQPQHF. The CDR3 nucleotides are TGTGCCAGCAGCAGGGACAGGGTAAGCAATCAGCCCCAGCATTTT.

V gene TRBV9 combines with J gene TRBJ2-4; D possibly corresponds to TRBD2 (7 bases). Germline assignment: CDR1 SGDLS and CDR2 YYNGEE. Trimming pared 0 bases from V and 9 bases from J, leaving 16 bases between. The CDR3 extends over 15 amino acids. The CDR3 sequence is CASSVAGGPQSIQYF. As DNA, the CDR3 is TGTGCCAGCAGCGTAGCCGGGGGGCCACAGAGCATTCAGTACTTC.

V gene TRBV19 combines with J gene TRBJ2-5, with D perhaps TRBD1 (6 bases). The CDR3 covers 14 residues. Germline CDR1 LNHDA, CDR2 SQIVND (reference sequence). Trimming took 6 bases from V and 4 from J, leaving 15 bases between them. The CDR3 protein is CASRLQGDTETQYF. Here the CDR3 DNA reads TGTGCCAGTAGGCTACAGGGAGACACAGAGACCCAGTACTTC.

This CDR3 is CASRSGGAYEQYF. CDR3 bases: TGTGCCAGCAGAAGCGGGGGGGCTTACGAGCAGTACTTC. The rearrangement joins TRBV6-5 to TRBJ2-7, with 10 bases identical to TRBD2. Per germline, CDR1 MNHEY and CDR2 SVGAGI. The CDR3 runs 13 residues. Trimming cost V 6 bases and J 4 bases; bases outside gene matches: 3.

The CDR3 here is CASSSRGSYNEQFF. The CDR3 DNA reads TGTGCCAGCAGCTCCCGGGGCTCCTACAATGAGCAGTTCTTC. The gene calls are TRBV11-3 and TRBJ2-1, with D possibly being TRBD2 (5 bases). CDR3 length: 14 residues. Trimming took 4 bases from V and 0 from J, leaving 7 bases between them. CDR1 is SGHNT and CDR2 is YENEEA in the germline V gene.

The rearrangement uses TRBV13 and TRBJ2-7, with TRBD2 identical over 11 bases. The V segment lost 5 bases and the J segment 0 bases; nucleotides outside the gene matches: 3. CDR1 is PRHDT, CDR2 FYEKMQ, per germline (reference sequence). The CDR3 consists of 15 residues. This CDR3 is CASSLTSGASYEQYF. DNA of the CDR3: TGTGCCAGCAGCCTGACTAGCGGGGCCTCCTACGAGCAGTACTTC.

This sequence joins TRBV5-6 and TRBJ2-7; weak D call: TRBD1 (5 bases). The CDR3 has 16 amino acids. With 4 bases removed from V and 3 bases from J, the gap between germline ends came to 20 bases. CDR1 is SGHDT, CDR2 YYEEEE, per germline. This CDR3 reads CASSPLNPWGDYEQYF. CDR3 nucleotides: TGTGCCAGCAGCCCCCTTAACCCGTGGGGCGACTACGAGCAGTACTTC.

The chain carries TRBV6-1 and TRBJ1-4; D is perhaps TRBD1 (6 bases). The CDR3 runs 14 residues. The V gene lost 6 bases and the J gene lost 0 bases, with 8 bases spanning the gap. From germline, CDR1 is MNHNS and CDR2 SASEGT. The CDR3 is CASSQGPTNEKLFF. The DNA of the CDR3 is TGTGCCAGCAGCCAGGGGCCAACTAATGAAAAACTGTTTTTT.